The clone carrying this T cell receptor (beta chain) was seen a single time. Antigen unknown. This entry comes from a study of T cell repertoires in ileal Crohn's disease. Sequencing was performed with immunoSEQ multiplex PCR; in TCRdb, only in-frame clones are kept and a portion is missing. Counted here are 14,000 or so clones, around four fifths occurring once; the ten biggest clones make up 6.5%. Broader study findings: Compared with non-smokers, active smokers at surgery showed more clonal expansions. All patients with clonality above 26.8% had endoscopic recurrence.

The sequenced material came from ileal tissue. The clonotype was recovered from an adult with Crohn's disease.

As DNA, the CDR3 is TGTGCCAGCAGTCCTACGGTAGGGGGGGATTCTGATACGCAGTATTTT. Translated: CASSPTVGGDSDTQYF. The chain recombines TRBV5-6 with TRBJ2-3, with a tentative D call TRBD2 (7 bases). Trimming took off 5 bases at V and 6 bases at J, with 22 bases between the two ends. The CDR3 has 16 residues. Germline lookup yields CDR1 SGHDT and CDR2 YYEEEE.